This T cell receptor beta chain was recovered during a study of blood T cell repertoires in COVID-19. The CDR3 spans 14 residues. Germline loops: CDR1 MNHNY, CDR2 SVGAGI (reference sequence). Trimming cost V 6 bases and J 4 bases; bases outside gene matches: 8. Data came from immunoSEQ multiplex PCR; TCRdb stores just in-frame clones and leaves some out. The sample contains 87,000 or so clones, around nine tenths of which appear only once. The chain couples TRBV6-6 to TRBJ1-2; TRBD1 matches 7 bases. The sequence came from a man aged 35 to 55 with acute or convalescent COVID-19. The sample comprised peripheral blood. This CDR3 reads CASRKGQPGYGYTF. In nucleotides, the CDR3 is TGTGCCAGCAGAAAGGGACAGCCAGGCTATGGCTACACCTTC.